The next 19 T cell receptor beta chains were all read from a single sample in a study of tissue T cells after allogeneic stem cell transplantation. The assay was immunoSEQ multiplex PCR, and TCRdb's table has in-frame clones only and misses some. Of 7,000 to 9,500 clones detected, around 68% appear once; the ten largest clones hold 0.78%. Sample: blood. Source of these receptors: a female BALB/c mouse in good health. The mice in this strain carry MHC haplotype H2-d.

In regard to this clone: Genes and germline come from the mouse. The read falls 1 residue short of the CDR3 end, and the missing part is taken from the germline J gene. This chain joins TRBV14 and TRBJ2-3, with D perhaps TRBD1 or TRBD2 (6 bases each). Per the germline V gene, CDR1 is SGHDT and CDR2 is FRDEAV. Trimming took 6 bases from V and 0 from J, leaving 11 bases between them. CDR3 length: 14 residues. Partial CDR3 DNA: TGTGCCAGCACCTTGGGGGCTAGTGCAGAAACGCTGTAT. It encodes CASTLGASAETLY. The entire CDR3 is CASTLGASAETLYF. Drawing the rest from reference TRBV14 and TRBJ2-3, the complete variable domain is EAGVTQSPRYAVLQEGQAVSFWCDPISGHDTLYWYQQPRDQGPQLLVYFRDEAVIDNSQLPSDRFSAVRPKGTNSTLKIQSAKQGDTATYLCASTLGASAETLYFGSGTRLTVL.

This clone was picked up a small number of times. Gene names are mouse gene names. The CDR3 extends 1 residue past the end of the read, so its final part is completed from the germline J gene. The genes are TRBV29 and TRBJ2-5; 7 bases fit TRBD2. Germline-derived CDR1 and CDR2 are MSHET and SYDVDS. V lost 4 bases to trimming and J lost 3 bases; unmatched junction nucleotides: 10. The CDR3 is 16 amino acids. The covered CDR3 bases are TGTGCTAGCAGTTCCCCGCCTGGGGGTGATCAAGACACCCAGTAC. This gives the protein CASSSPPGGDQDTQY. The full CDR3 reads CASSSPPGGDQDTQYF.

Notes on this clone: Genes and germline are mouse. The read finishes 1 residue shy of the CDR3 end, and the germline J gene is used to complete it. The same CDR3 also results from other DNA sequences found in this sample. The genes are TRBV5 and TRBJ1-4; no clear D gene. The CDR3 loop spans 14 amino acids. Trimming took 1 base from V and 3 from J, leaving 6 bases between them. Per the germline V gene, CDR1 is LGHNA and CDR2 is YNLKQL (reference sequence). The CDR3 loop is CASSQVAANERLFF. The DNA read from the CDR3 is TGTGCCAGCAGCCAAGTGGCGGCCAACGAAAGATTATTT.

About this clone itself: The listed genes are named as in mouse. The observed sequence ends 1 residue before the CDR3 terminus, with the missing tail filled in from the germline J gene. The chain carries TRBV19 and TRBJ2-3; 7 bases match TRBD1. Unmatched junction bases numbered 2, after V lost 5 bases and J lost 5 bases. Germline V CDR1 and CDR2: FNHDT, SITEND (reference sequence). This CDR3 is built from 12 residues. CDR3 DNA (partial): TGTGCCAGCAGATCAGGGGGAGAAACGCTGTAT. This encodes CASRSGGETLY. The CDR3, in full, reads CASRSGGETLYF.

This clone showed up just a few times. Genes and germline come from the mouse. The sequence runs out 1 residue before the end of the CDR3; the remainder is reconstructed from the germline J gene. The chain combines TRBV1 with TRBJ2-2, with TRBD2 matching over 11 bases. CDR1 NSQYPW and CDR2 LRSPGD come from the germline V gene (reference sequence). The length of the CDR3 is 17 residues. Germline trimming cut 4 bases from V and 0 bases from J; bases unmatched to any gene: 4. The sequenced CDR3 bases are TGCACCTGCAGTGGGCCGGGACTGGGGGCAAACACCGGGCAGCTCTAC. It is translated as CTCSGPGLGANTGQLY. The full-length CDR3 reads as CTCSGPGLGANTGQLYF.

A note on this clone: Gene names follow the mouse nomenclature. Read coverage stops 1 residue before the CDR3 terminus; the germline J gene supplies the remainder. The chain uses TRBV2 and TRBJ1-6, with TRBD1 matching 7 bases. TRBJ1-6 is annotated as an ORF whose role is uncertain. This CDR3 has 16 residues. The V and J ends lost 0 bases and 6 bases, in that order; junction bases with no gene match: 5. Germline loops: CDR1 LGHNA, CDR2 YSYQKL. The CDR3 region is CASSQDRAGGNSPLYF. The CDR3 bases that were read are TGTGCCAGCAGCCAAGATAGGGCAGGGGGTAATTCGCCCCTCTAC.

As concerns this clone: Mouse germline and gene names are used. The sequenced fragment ends 1 residue before the CDR3 boundary, so the rest is inferred from the germline J gene. V gene TRBV5 combines with J gene TRBJ2-7; D not certain. Trimming shortened V by 0 bases and J by 0 bases, and 6 bases separated the two germline ends. The CDR3 has 14 residues. CDR1 is LGHNA, CDR2 YNLKQL, per germline (reference sequence). Partial CDR3 DNA: TGTGCCAGCAGCCAAGAGGGGAGCTCCTATGAACAGTAC. Its protein product is CASSQEGSSYEQY. The entire CDR3 reads CASSQEGSSYEQYF.

On this clone itself: Mouse names are used for the genes. The read terminates 1 residue ahead of where the CDR3 ends, so the germline J gene completes it. The chain carries TRBV13-2 and TRBJ1-2, with no clear D. The CDR3 extends over 14 amino acids. V was clipped by 0 bases and J by 1 base, with 7 bases between them. CDR1 is NNHNN and CDR2 is SYGAGS in the germline V gene (reference sequence). The CDR3 region is CASGDAGKNSDYTF. CDR3 bases read: TGTGCCAGCGGTGATGCAGGCAAAAACTCCGACTACACC.

This clone has a handful of counts. The gene symbols are mouse symbols. The DNA ends 1 residue before the CDR3 does, and the rest of the CDR3 is filled in from the germline J gene. V gene TRBV29 combines with J gene TRBJ1-3, with a tentative D call TRBD1 (6 bases). The ends were cut back, 9 bases at V and 1 base at J, with 16 bases in the middle. The germline V gene encodes CDR1 MSHET and CDR2 SYDVDS. The CDR3 length is 15 residues. This CDR3 is CARNWGTKSGNTLYF. CDR3 DNA (partial): TGTGCTAGGAACTGGGGGACAAAGTCTGGAAATACGCTCTAT.

There are a few counts of this clone. Gene names denote mouse genes. The read comes to an end 1 residue before the CDR3 does, leaving the germline J gene to fill in the end. The chain combines TRBV5 with TRBJ2-7, with a tentative D call TRBD1 (5 bases). The V end was cut by 0 bases, the J end by 3 bases, with 12 bases between. Germline V gene sequence: CDR1 LGHNA, CDR2 YNLKQL (reference sequence). CDR3 length: 15 residues. CDR3 sequence reads: CASSQERGTLYEQYF. The covered CDR3 bases are TGTGCCAGCAGCCAAGAGAGGGGAACCCTCTATGAACAGTAC.

Details on this clone: The listed genes are named as in mouse. The DNA ends 1 residue before the CDR3 does, and the rest of the CDR3 is filled in from the germline J gene. This chain links TRBV4 with TRBJ1-2; D remains unclear. The CDR3 runs to 13 residues. The germline gives CDR1 LGHDT, CDR2 YNNKQL (reference sequence). Trimming pared 4 bases from V and 2 bases from J, leaving 8 bases between. The sequenced CDR3 bases are TGTGCCAGCAGCTTCGGACTTAACTCCGACTACACC. Its protein product is CASSFGLNSDYT. The entire CDR3 sequence reads CASSFGLNSDYTF.

In regard to this clone: Any gene name here is a mouse gene name. Sequencing ends 1 residue short of the CDR3 end; the germline J gene provides the rest. The chain links TRBV13-1 to TRBJ2-3, with 12 nucleotides matching TRBD2. From germline, CDR1 is NSHNY and CDR2 SYGAGN. V trimming: 0 bases; J trimming: 3 bases; junction bases outside the gene matches: 2. CDR3 length equals 16 residues. Here the CDR3 reads CASSDAGLGGAETLYF. The CDR3 DNA, read in part, is TGTGCCAGCAGTGATGCGGGACTGGGGGGCGCAGAAACGCTGTAT.

As regards this clone: Gene names and germline refer to mouse. The read ends 1 residue early relative to the CDR3; the germline J gene fills the gap. The chain combines TRBV19 with TRBJ2-4, with TRBD1 matching 12 bases. Losses at the gene ends were 3 bases for V and 2 bases for J; bases not matched to a gene: 4. CDR3 size: 16 residues. Germline V gives CDR1 FNHDT, CDR2 SITEND (reference sequence). The covered CDR3 bases are TGTGCCAGCAGTACGGGGACAGGGGGCAATCAAAACACCTTGTAC. This codes for CASSTGTGGNQNTLY. The full-length CDR3 reads as CASSTGTGGNQNTLYF.

As concerns this clone: Mouse gene names and germline throughout. The sequenced part of the CDR3 DNA is TGTGCCAGCAGTGATCCGGGACTGGGTGACACCCAGTAC. This sequence encodes CASSDPGLGDTQY. The complete CDR3 reads CASSDPGLGDTQYF. V is TRBV13-3 and J is TRBJ2-5; 9 positions match TRBD2. The sequence runs out 1 residue before the end of the CDR3; the remainder is reconstructed from the germline J gene. V shed 1 base and J 6 bases; nucleotides not matched to a gene: 3. Germline CDR1 is NNHDY and CDR2 is SYVADS. This CDR3 has 14 residues.

As for this clone: These gene names are mouse names. The part of the CDR3 DNA that was read is TGTGCCAGCAGCCAAGGACTGGGGGGAAACACCTTGTAC. The encoded protein is CASSQGLGGNTLY. The complete CDR3 protein is CASSQGLGGNTLYF. The genes are TRBV4 and TRBJ2-4; 11 bases match TRBD2. The sequence runs out 1 residue before the end of the CDR3; the remainder is reconstructed from the germline J gene. The V gene's germline CDR1 is LGHDT and CDR2 YNNKQL (reference sequence). With V trimmed by 5 bases and J by 5 bases, 3 bases remained unmatched. The CDR3 runs 14 residues. The complete variable domain, with remaining parts taken from reference TRBV4 and TRBJ2-4, reads ETAVFQTPNYHVTQVGNEVSFNCKQTLGHDTMYWYKQDSKKLLKIMFSYNNKQLIVNETVPRRFSPQSSDKAHLNLRIKSVEPEDSAVYLCASSQGLGGNTLYFGAGTRLSVL.

This clone was seen more than once but under ten times. Genes and germline are mouse. Sequencing ends 1 residue short of the CDR3 end; the germline J gene provides the rest. This chain joins TRBV20 and TRBJ2-1; 8 nucleotides line up with TRBD1. Germline V gene lookup returns CDR1 GFQATS and CDR2 STVNSAI. V shed 1 base, J shed 5 bases, and the junction held 4 bases outside the gene matches. The CDR3 has 14 residues. CDR3 residues: CGARGTGMNAEQFF. The sequenced CDR3 bases are TGTGGTGCTAGGGGGACAGGGATGAATGCTGAGCAGTTC. Drawing the rest from reference TRBV20 and TRBJ2-1, the complete variable domain is GALVYQYPRRTICKSGTSMRMECQAVGFQATSVAWYRQSPQKTFELIALSTVNSAIKYEQNFTQEKFPISHPNLSFSSMTVLNAYLEDRGLYLCGARGTGMNAEQFFGPGTRLTVL.

With regard to this clone: Mouse gene names and germline throughout. The CDR3 extends 1 residue past the end of the read, so its final part is completed from the germline J gene. The gene calls are TRBV19 and TRBJ2-2; 8 bases agree with TRBD2. The CDR3 covers 15 residues. Germline assignment: CDR1 FNHDT and CDR2 SITEND (reference sequence). The V gene end was trimmed by 1 base and the J gene end by 4 bases; junction bases not matched to a gene: 3. Partial CDR3 DNA: TGTGCCAGCAGTATAAAGGGGGGGCGCACCGGGCAGCTCTAC. Protein product: CASSIKGGRTGQLY. The whole CDR3 region reads CASSIKGGRTGQLYF.

A remark on this clone: The listed genes are named as in mouse. The CDR3 end lies 1 residue beyond the end of the read and is filled in from the germline J gene. The rearrangement links TRBV13-2 to TRBJ1-4; D perhaps matches TRBD1 (6 bases). The ends were cut back, 2 bases at V and 4 bases at J, with 9 bases in the middle. The CDR3 contains 14 residues. The germline V gene encodes CDR1 NNHNN and CDR2 SYGAGS (reference sequence). CDR3 region: CASGDRGLNERLFF. Partial CDR3 DNA: TGTGCCAGCGGTGACAGGGGCCTCAACGAAAGATTATTT.

Comment on this clone: Genes and germline come from the mouse. The CDR3 reads CASSQDNRDNERLFF. The covered CDR3 bases are TGTGCCAGCAGCCAAGATAATAGGGACAACGAAAGATTATTT. V gene TRBV5 combines with J gene TRBJ1-4; D not certain. The read halts 1 residue ahead of the CDR3 end, with the missing end drawn from the germline J gene. V dropped 0 bases and J dropped 4 bases, with 9 bases sitting between them. CDR1 is LGHNA and CDR2 is YNLKQL in the germline V gene (reference sequence). The CDR3 has 15 residues.